Following are 27 T cell receptor beta chains from one sample sequenced in a study of tissue T cells after allogeneic stem cell transplantation. Sequencing was performed with immunoSEQ multiplex PCR; in TCRdb, only in-frame clones are kept and a portion is missing. The profile shows fewer than 6,500 clones, 69% of them singletons. The input for sequencing was tissue from the stomach, taken at autopsy. The receptor source for this set is a woman aged 18 to 50 with breast cancer.

J is TRBJ1-2 and V is TRBV5-6; D might be TRBD1 (6 bases). This CDR3 region has 14 residues. With 1 base removed from V and 4 bases from J, the gap between germline ends came to 11 bases. Looked up from germline, CDR1 is SGHDT and CDR2 is YYEEEE. The DNA of the CDR3 is TGTGCCAGCAGCTTGTGGGCAGGGGTCTATGGCTACACCTTC. Amino acid sequence: CASSLWAGVYGYTF.

The V and J genes are TRBV15 and TRBJ2-2; TRBD2 matches at 7 bases. The CDR3 is 18 amino acids. Germline V lookup: CDR1 LNHNV, CDR2 YYDKDF (reference sequence). The trim removed 3 bases at V and 4 bases at J, leaving 14 bases unmatched. The CDR3 DNA is TGTGCCACCAGCAGCCCCCTGATAAGCGGGGTTCGCACCGGGGAGCTGTTTTTT. It translates to CATSSPLISGVRTGELFF.

The chain combines TRBV28 with TRBJ2-1; 7 nucleotides align to TRBD2. CDR1 and CDR2 (germline): MDHEN, SYDVKM. J gave up 8 bases and V 5 bases, and 15 bases lay outside the gene matches. This CDR3 is 16 amino acids long. The CDR3 DNA sequence: TGTGCCAGCAGTACCCGACGGGGGGACCACGGGGATGAGCAGTTCTTC. This encodes CASSTRRGDHGDEQFF.

The DNA for the CDR3 is TGTGCCAGCAGCTTAATTCTCGGGGGCAGAGCGGGGGCCGCCAAGACCCAGTACTTC. Its protein product is CASSLILGGRAGAAKTQYF. The chain uses TRBV7-2 and TRBJ2-5, with 8 bases aligning to TRBD2. This CDR3 is built from 19 residues. V trimming: 2 bases; J trimming: 6 bases; junction bases outside the gene matches: 20. Germline-derived CDR1 and CDR2 are SGHTA and FQGNSA.

In its sample, this clone was seen once. The genes are TRBV7-3 and TRBJ2-3; 7 bases match TRBD2. There are 15 residues in the CDR3. Trimming took 3 bases from V and 0 from J; bases not matched to a gene: 3. Germline CDR1 SGHTA, CDR2 FQGTGA. CDR3 in amino acids: CASSLLAVSTDTQYF. CDR3 nucleotides: TGTGCCAGCAGCTTGCTAGCGGTTAGCACAGATACGCAGTATTTT.

This sequence joins TRBV7-2 and TRBJ2-3; 7 bases fit TRBD2. The germline V gene encodes CDR1 SGHTA and CDR2 FQGNSA. This CDR3 has 15 amino acids. Trimming removed 1 base from V and 6 bases from J; junction bases left unmatched: 7. CDR3 protein: CASSLGSGWGDTQYF. The CDR3 region has the DNA TGTGCCAGCAGCTTAGGTAGCGGGTGGGGCGATACGCAGTATTTT.

The V and J genes are TRBV3-1 (or the pseudogene TRBV3-2) and TRBJ1-4, with 7 nucleotides matching TRBD1. CDR3 length: 15 residues. Germline V lookup: CDR1 LGHDT, CDR2 YNNKEL (reference sequence). V lost 4 bases to trimming and J lost 6 bases; unmatched junction nucleotides: 8. CDR3 bases: TGTGCCAGCAGCCCATCGACAGGGTTTGATGAAAAACTGTTTTTT. Translation: CASSPSTGFDEKLFF.

The chain recombines TRBV6-1 with TRBJ2-3; D possibly matches TRBD1 or TRBD2 (6 bases each). V dropped 4 bases and J dropped 5 bases, with 19 bases sitting between them. The length of the CDR3 is 16 residues. Germline CDR1 MNHNS, CDR2 SASEGT. Here the CDR3 DNA reads TGTGCCAGCAGTGCCCAACTGGGGGGCGAGATAGATACGCAGTATTTT. It codes for CASSAQLGGEIDTQYF.

The chain joins TRBV30 to TRBJ1-6; no firm D call. Between the trimmed V and J ends, which lost 1 base and 6 bases, there was a span of 10 bases. Germline V gene lookup returns CDR1 GTSNPN and CDR2 SVGIG (reference sequence). The CDR3 covers 14 residues. The CDR3 sequence is CAWSDGPRNSPLHF. In nucleotides, the CDR3 is TGTGCCTGGAGTGACGGGCCCCGTAATTCACCCCTCCACTTT. The full variable domain, completed using reference TRBV30 and TRBJ1-6, is SQTIHQWPATLVQPVGSPLSLECTVEGTSNPNLYWYRQAAGRGLQLLFYSVGIGQISSEVPQNLSASRPQDRQFILSSKKLLLSDSGFYLCAWSDGPRNSPLHFGNGTRLTVT.

This clone occurred a few times. The V gene is TRBV6-4, the J gene TRBJ2-1; 12 positions agree with TRBD2. CDR1 is MRHNA and CDR2 is SNTAGT in the germline V gene. The CDR3 is 15 amino acids. Losses at the gene ends were 0 bases for V and 6 bases for J; bases not matched to a gene: 0. This CDR3 reads CASSDSTSGSNEQFF. Here the CDR3 DNA reads TGTGCCAGCAGTGACTCGACTAGCGGGAGCAATGAGCAGTTCTTC.

This chain joins TRBV6-4 and TRBJ2-3, with 11 bases fitting TRBD2. The CDR3 is 15 amino acids. From germline, CDR1 is MRHNA and CDR2 SNTAGT. V lost 2 bases and J lost 6; bases outside the gene matches: 4. In DNA, the CDR3 is TGTGCCAGCAGTGACATAGCGGGGGGGCAGGATACGCAGTATTTT. It is translated as CASSDIAGGQDTQYF.

This clone appeared a single time. V usage is TRBV11-3 and J usage is TRBJ2-1; 9 bases line up with TRBD2. J gave up 7 bases and V 5 bases, and 9 bases lay outside the gene matches. The CDR3 totals 15 residues. Per germline, CDR1 SGHNT and CDR2 YENEEA. Here the CDR3 DNA reads TGTGCCAGCAGCCTTAATAGCGGGGGAGGGAATGAGCAGTTCTTC. Its protein is CASSLNSGGGNEQFF.

This clone was recorded once. Other DNA sequences in the same sample also yield this CDR3. The chain combines TRBV29-1 with TRBJ1-1; perhaps TRBD1 as D (5 bases). V was shortened by 5 bases and J by 1 base, with 11 bases between the two germline ends. This CDR3 is built from 13 residues. Germline CDR1 and CDR2: SQVTM and ANQGSEA. CDR3 nucleotide sequence: TGCAGCGTTCACCGGGACGGGAACACTGAAGCTTTCTTT. Protein: CSVHRDGNTEAFF.

This clone was seen a handful of times. V usage is TRBV6-1 and J usage is TRBJ2-2; no clear D gene. Trimming left V 6 bases short and J 2 bases short, with 7 bases between. The CDR3 covers 13 residues. Per germline, CDR1 MNHNS and CDR2 SASEGT. In nucleotides, the CDR3 is TGTGCCAGCAGGGAAAGTAACACCGGGGAGCTGTTTTTT. It translates to CASRESNTGELFF.

The chain uses TRBV28 and TRBJ1-1; 7 bases fit TRBD1. CDR1 is MDHEN, CDR2 SYDVKM, per germline. V lost 8 bases to trimming and J lost 4 bases; unmatched junction nucleotides: 7. CDR3 length: 13 amino acids. CDR3 residues: CASCTDRVTEAFF. Written as DNA, the CDR3 is TGTGCCAGCTGCACCGACAGGGTCACTGAAGCTTTCTTT. Combining the CDR3 with reference TRBV28 and TRBJ1-1 gives the whole variable domain DVKVTQSSRYLVKRTGEKVFLECVQDMDHENMFWYRQDPGLGLRLIYFSYDVKMKEKGDIPEGYSVSREKKERFSLILESASTNQTSMYLCASCTDRVTEAFFGQGTRLTVV.

The chain is built from TRBV27 and TRBJ2-3; 9 nucleotides match TRBD1. Per the germline V gene, CDR1 is MNHEY and CDR2 is SMNVEV (reference sequence). The J segment lost 2 bases and the V segment lost 6 bases, leaving 3 bases of the junction unmatched. There are 14 residues in the CDR3. The CDR3 loop is CASSWDRDTDTQYF. The CDR3 coding sequence is TGTGCCAGCAGCTGGGACAGGGACACAGATACGCAGTATTTT.

V usage is TRBV6-6 and J usage is TRBJ2-5; 7 bases align to TRBD2. V shed 2 bases and J 5 bases; nucleotides not matched to a gene: 2. There are 13 residues in the CDR3. Germline lookup yields CDR1 MNHNY and CDR2 SVGAGI (reference sequence). In DNA form, the CDR3 reads TGTGCCAGCAGTTACCAGGGAGGGGAGACCCAGTACTTC. Its translation is CASSYQGGETQYF.

The chain couples TRBV7-8 to TRBJ2-7, with TRBD1 as a possible D gene (6 bases). The CDR3 is 15 residues long. Germline V gene sequence: CDR1 SGHVS, CDR2 FQNEAQ. Trimming took 0 bases from V and 3 from J, leaving 12 bases between them. The CDR3 sequence is CASSLAYQGYYEQYF. DNA of the CDR3: TGTGCCAGCAGCTTAGCCTATCAGGGGTACTACGAGCAGTACTTC.

The CDR3 sequence: CATSRASVGYEQYF. In DNA, the CDR3 is TGTGCCACCAGCAGAGCGTCCGTGGGCTACGAGCAGTACTTC. This chain joins TRBV15 and TRBJ2-7, with D unclear. Per the germline V gene, CDR1 is LNHNV and CDR2 is YYDKDF (reference sequence). Between the trimmed V and J ends, which lost 1 base and 3 bases, there was a span of 10 bases. The CDR3 covers 14 residues.

The J gene is TRBJ1-2, the V gene TRBV19; D may be TRBD1 (5 bases). Germline V gene data show CDR1 as LNHDA and CDR2 as SQIVND (reference sequence). The CDR3 contains 15 residues. Trimming shortened V by 2 bases and J by 4 bases, and 14 bases separated the two germline ends. CDR3 bases: TGTGCCAGTAGTATAAATGGGGCAGGCGGCTATGGCTACACCTTC. Protein product: CASSINGAGGYGYTF.

The V call is TRBV19, the J call TRBJ2-3; tentative D call: TRBD2 (5 bases). V was shortened by 3 bases and J by 2 bases, with 21 bases between the two germline ends. This CDR3 contains 18 residues. Germline loops: CDR1 LNHDA, CDR2 SQIVND (reference sequence). CDR3 region: CASSIRAGPLPNTDTQYF. The CDR3 nucleotides read TGTGCCAGTAGTATTAGGGCGGGTCCACTCCCCAACACAGATACGCAGTATTTT.

The CDR3 is CSASPIAGQAMALLDEQYF. The DNA of the CDR3 is TGCAGTGCTAGTCCTATAGCCGGACAGGCCATGGCACTTTTGGACGAGCAGTACTTC. The rearrangement uses TRBV20-1 and TRBJ2-7, with 7 bases fitting TRBD1. Looked up from germline, CDR1 is DFQATT and CDR2 is SNEGSKA (reference sequence). The CDR3 extends over 19 amino acids. The V segment lost 3 bases and the J segment 5 bases; nucleotides outside the gene matches: 25.

The chain couples TRBV7-3 to TRBJ1-2; 9 bases are a match to TRBD1. This CDR3 spans 17 amino acids. The germline gives CDR1 SGHTA, CDR2 FQGTGA. Trimming cost V 2 bases and J 3 bases; bases outside gene matches: 10. The CDR3 region is CASSLHPNDRGDYGYTF. The CDR3 bases are TGTGCCAGCAGCTTACACCCTAACGACAGGGGGGACTATGGCTACACCTTC.

The chain joins TRBV2 to TRBJ1-2; 10 bases fit TRBD1. The CDR3 has 13 residues. J was trimmed by 6 bases and V by 4 bases; bases with no gene match: 2. The germline CDR1 and CDR2 sequences are SNHLY and FYNNEI. The CDR3 here is CASSGDRGNGYTF. The CDR3 DNA reads TGTGCCAGCAGTGGGGACAGGGGTAATGGCTACACCTTC.

The chain carries TRBV21-1 and TRBJ2-5; TRBD2 is taken as the D call from the table, unchecked against the DNA. TRBV21-1 is given as a pseudogene. The CDR3 loop spans 13 amino acids. CDR3: CASSPREGETQYF. The CDR3 DNA reads as TGTGCCAGCAGCCCTCGGGAGGGAGAGACCCAGTACTTC.

Note on this clone: Other DNA sequences in this specimen translate into the identical CDR3. This chain links TRBV7-2 with TRBJ2-5; D is possibly TRBD2 (7 bases). In germline, CDR1 is SGHTA, CDR2 FQGNSA. Trimming removed 5 bases at V and 3 bases at J, with 10 bases between. This CDR3 is 13 amino acids long. CDR3 in DNA: TGTGCCAGCAGCAGGGGGGGGGAAGAGACCCAGTACTTC. The encoded protein is CASSRGGEETQYF. Full variable domain (rest looked up from reference TRBV7-2 and TRBJ2-5): GAGVSQSPSNKVTEKGKDVELRCDPISGHTALYWYRQSLGQGLEFLIYFQGNSAPDKSGLPSDRFSAERTGGSVSTLTIQRTQQEDSAVYLCASSRGGEETQYFGPGTRLLVL.

The chain carries TRBV6-4 and TRBJ2-3, with 11 bases matching TRBD2. The CDR3 runs to 18 residues. Germline loops: CDR1 MRHNA, CDR2 SNTAGT. J gave up 3 bases and V 5 bases, and 13 bases lay outside the gene matches. The CDR3 is CASSKTYSGGASTDTQYF. CDR3 DNA sequence: TGTGCCAGCAGTAAGACTTATAGCGGGGGGGCGTCAACAGATACGCAGTATTTT.